This T cell receptor (beta chain) was documented in a study of blood T cell repertoires in COVID-19. Background on the study: Samples of COVID-19 (acute and convalescent) were obtained from the United States, Italy and Spain.

The CDR3 is 11 residues long. Trimming took off 7 bases at V and 3 bases at J, with 9 bases between the two ends. The germline gives CDR1 DFQATT, CDR2 SNEGSKA (reference sequence). As processed by the authors: Amplification of reference gene primers was used by the study to estimate nucleated cell counts. Clones were read by immunoSEQ multiplex PCR, and TCRdb kept only the in-frame ones, dropping some. The V and J calls and clone size were taken over from that table, and D and trimming were inferred from the DNA. Here the sample spans fewer than 250,000 clones, around 90% being singletons. The chain is built from TRBV20-1 and TRBJ1-1, with D maybe TRBD1 (5 bases). This receptor was taken from a man aged 55-75 years who had recovered from COVID-19. Sequenced sample: peripheral blood. In DNA form, the CDR3 reads TGCAGTGTTTTAGGGGACACTGAAGCTTTCTTT. Protein: CSVLGDTEAFF.